The rows below give T cell receptor beta chains drawn from one sample of a study of blood T cells in healthy people across ages. TCRdb processed the 5' RACE reads anew with MiXCR; each CDR3 protein has one entry. The repertoire holds about 1.5 million distinct CDR3 sequences, with around two fifths as singletons. Sequenced input: blood. The source is a woman under 30 in good health. Both conserved end residues are part of each CDR3. The order of the fields is D gene, CDR3 length, clone size, J gene, V gene, CDR3 protein, CDR3 DNA. D genes are given only for firm matches. The listing skips clone size in some rows; elsewhere it reads once, few, many or a size class.

>.|15|few|TRBJ2-3|TRBV20-1
CSARGTLGETDTQYF
TGCAGTGCTAGAGGCACCTTGGGGGAGACAGATACGCAGTATTTT
>.|12|.|TRBJ1-1|TRBV29-1
CSVVGMNTEAFF
TGCAGCGTTGTAGGGATGAACACTGAAGCTTTCTTT
>.|11|.|TRBJ2-2|TRBV30
CAWWNTGELFF
TGTGCCTGGTGGAACACCGGGGAGCTGTTTTTT
>TRBD2|16|.|TRBJ2-5|TRBV20-1
CSAPRTSGGAQETQYF
TGCAGTGCTCCCAGGACTAGCGGGGGGGCTCAGGAGACCCAGTACTTC
>.|15|.|TRBJ2-4|TRBV27
CASSPRTGSKNIQYF
TGTGCCAGCTCCCCCCGTACAGGGTCCAAAAACATTCAGTACTTC
>TRBD2|16|few|TRBJ2-7|TRBV5-1
CASSSTSGRADYEQYF
TGCGCCAGCAGCTCGACTAGCGGGAGGGCCGACTACGAGCAGTACTTC
>.|15|few|TRBJ2-4|TRBV5-1
CASSLGQSLKNIQYF
TGCGCCAGCAGCTTAGGACAGAGCCTTAAAAACATTCAGTACTTC
>.|17|.|TRBJ2-1|TRBV12-5
CASGLAPILGSYNEQFF
TGTGCTAGTGGTTTGGCCCCCATCTTAGGCTCCTACAATGAGCAGTTCTTC
>TRBD2|18|.|TRBJ2-7|TRBV20-1
CSARPGLAGVLSSYEQYF
TGCAGTGCTAGGCCGGGACTAGCGGGCGTACTGAGCTCCTACGAGCAGTACTTC
>.|15|.|TRBJ2-3|TRBV27
CASSRNPLGTDTQYF
TGTGCCAGCAGCCGGAACCCGCTGGGCACAGATACGCAGTATTTT
>TRBD2|14|.|TRBJ2-1|TRBV7-2
CASTTVGEGETQFF
TGTGCCAGCACCACTGTAGGGGAGGGAGAGACCCAGTTCTTC
>.|17|.|TRBJ2-3|TRBV4-1
CASSQGVLASLPDTQYF
TGCGCCAGCAGCCAAGGGGTCCTAGCGAGCTTGCCAGATACGCAGTATTTT
>TRBD2|17|.|TRBJ2-5|TRBV19
CASSIDRASGGQETQYF
TGTGCCAGTAGTATAGATCGCGCTAGCGGGGGCCAAGAGACCCAGTACTTC
>TRBD1|15|few|TRBJ1-2|TRBV7-2
CASSPSGGGNYGYTF
TGTGCCAGCAGCCCCTCAGGGGGCGGTAACTATGGCTACACCTTC
>TRBD2|19|.|TRBJ2-7|TRBV6-1
CASRTTRLAGGSGRFEQYF
TGTGCCAGCAGGACAACTCGGCTAGCGGGGGGCTCGGGGAGATTTGAGCAGTACTTC
>.|15|few|TRBJ2-7|TRBV24-1
CATSDSRQRSYEQYF
TGTGCCACCAGTGATTCGAGACAGCGGTCCTACGAGCAGTACTTC
>.|15|.|TRBJ2-7|TRBV20-1
CSARDLHYLSYEQYF
TGCAGTGCTAGAGATCTTCACTACCTTTCCTACGAGCAGTACTTC
>TRBD2|17|.|TRBJ2-1|TRBV15
CATSIGTSGSLYNEQFF
TGTGCCACCAGCATCGGGACTAGCGGGAGCCTCTACAATGAGCAGTTCTTC
>.|16|.|TRBJ2-7|TRBV7-2
CASSLVPAARSYEQYF
TGTGCCAGCAGCTTAGTCCCAGCGGCCCGCTCCTACGAGCAGTACTTC
>TRBD2|14|few|TRBJ2-1|TRBV20-1
CSARPTSGGNEQFF
TGCAGTGCTCGACCGACTAGCGGGGGGAATGAGCAGTTCTTC
>.|15|.|TRBJ2-2|TRBV24-1
CATSVGEANTGELFF
TGTGCCACCAGTGTAGGAGAAGCAAACACCGGGGAGTTGTTTTTT
>.|12|.|TRBJ2-5|TRBV28
CASSQLKEAQYF
TGTGCCAGCAGTCAGTTGAAAGAGGCCCAGTACTTC
>.|14|.|TRBJ2-7|TRBV5-1
CASSLAYRDHEQYF
TGCGCCAGCAGCTTGGCCTACAGGGACCACGAGCAGTACTTC
>TRBD1|16|.|TRBJ1-2|TRBV6-5
CASSSPGQGLVYGYTF
TGTGCCAGCAGTTCCCCGGGACAGGGTCTTGTCTATGGCTACACCTTC
>.|12|few|TRBJ2-1|TRBV6-2/TRBV6-3
CASSSIPNEQFF
TGTGCCAGCAGTTCCATCCCTAATGAGCAGTTCTTC
>.|14|.|TRBJ2-7|TRBV3-1
CASSVAEKYNEQYF
TGTGCCAGCAGCGTCGCAGAAAAGTACAATGAGCAGTACTTC
>.|15|.|TRBJ2-7|TRBV5-6
CASSGTHPPAYEQYF
TGTGCCAGCAGCGGTACACATCCTCCTGCCTACGAGCAGTACTTC
>.|13|.|TRBJ2-7|TRBV20-1
CSALQGEAYEQYF
TGCAGTGCTCTCCAGGGTGAAGCCTACGAGCAGTACTTC
>TRBD2|15|.|TRBJ2-1|TRBV12-3/TRBV12-4
CASSPGTSRLNEQFF
TGTGCCAGCAGTCCAGGGACTAGCCGCCTTAATGAGCAGTTCTTC
>.|13|.|TRBJ1-4|TRBV20-1
CSAREGFGPAPFF
TGCAGTGCTAGAGAAGGATTTGGCCCTGCTCCGTTTTTT
>.|17|.|TRBJ1-2|TRBV20-1
CSARSLDAWGRGDGYTF
TGCAGTGCTAGATCCCTAGACGCTTGGGGACGAGGCGATGGCTACACCTTC
>.|15|.|TRBJ2-1|TRBV29-1
CSVAPTMSSYNEQFF
TGCAGCGTTGCCCCGACTATGAGCTCCTACAATGAGCAGTTCTTC
>.|16|.|TRBJ2-7|TRBV28
CASSVGGAFSSYEQYF
TGTGCCAGCAGTGTTGGGGGAGCATTTAGCTCCTACGAGCAGTACTTC